This T cell receptor beta chain was captured in a study of blood T cell repertoires in COVID-19. Study context: The United States, Italy and Spain supplied acute and convalescent COVID-19 samples. PBMCs, B-cell-depleted T cells, or T cells were the source of the cDNA or gDNA that made up the material.

As originally analysed: Estimates of nucleated cell counts were drawn from the amplification of reference gene primers. Some clones are missing from TCRdb's copy, which holds only in-frame ones; the method was immunoSEQ multiplex PCR. That table is the source of V, J and clone size, and D and trimming were worked out from the DNA. Here the sample spans 350,000 or so clones, around four fifths being singletons. V gave up 1 base and J gave up 4 bases; unmatched junction bases: 12. CDR1 and CDR2 (germline): LGHDT, YNNKEL (reference sequence). The CDR3 spans 19 residues. This clone was seen more than once but under ten times.

This sequence originates from a man aged 30 to 39 with active or convalescent COVID-19. The chain couples TRBV3-1 (or the pseudogene TRBV3-2) to TRBJ2-3, with 12 bases that match TRBD2. Sample: peripheral blood. CDR3 nucleotide sequence: TGTGCCAGCAGCCAAGTCGTGGGATCTAGCGGGGGGGCGGCAGATACGCAGTATTTT. Its translation: CASSQVVGSSGGAADTQYF.